Below are 29 T cell receptor beta chains sequenced from a single sample in a study of molecular identifiers for immune sequencing clone quantification. MiXCR, applied by TCRdb to the PCR reads, yields one record per CDR3 protein. The sample holds 400,000 to 600,000 distinct CDR3 sequences, 20% to 25% seen once. The material sequenced was naive CD8+ T cells from blood, with Jurkat cell RNA spiked in. Subset here: FACS-sorted CD8+CD4-CCR7+CD45RA+ naive T cells. These receptors came from a human donor in good health. Some libraries in this study had Jurkat cell RNA spiked in.

A remark on this clonotype: The CDR3 does not end in the conserved phenylalanine or tryptophan, so this is likely a read error. The chain uses TRBV5-6 and TRBJ2-1; tentative D call: TRBD1 (6 bases). Germline CDR1 is SGHDT and CDR2 is YYEEEE. V was cut by 4 bases and J by 12 bases, with 11 bases left in between. The CDR3 has 11 residues. CDR3 bases: TGTGCCAGCAGCGTTCTGGACAGGCAGTTCCTC. Amino acid sequence: CASSVLDRQFL.

This clonotype was picked up a small number of times. The gene calls are TRBV6-2 or TRBV6-3 and TRBJ1-2, with 7 bases matching TRBD1. Unmatched junction bases numbered 6, after V lost 5 bases and J lost 0 bases. Germline V gene sequence: CDR1 MNHEY, CDR2 SVGEGT. The CDR3 contains 15 residues. The DNA for the CDR3 is TGTGCCAGCAGTCACTGGACAGGAGCTAACTATGGCTACACCTTC. Translated: CASSHWTGANYGYTF.

This clonotype was counted ten times or more. The V and J genes are TRBV29-1 and TRBJ2-4; the D gene is possibly TRBD2 (6 bases). This CDR3 has 16 amino acids. CDR1 and CDR2 from the germline V gene are SQVTM and ANQGSEA. Trimming removed 6 bases at V and 0 bases at J, with 18 bases between. DNA of the CDR3: TGCAGCGTAAGGGATGGTTGGGGACTAGCCAAAAACATTCAGTACTTC. Amino acids: CSVRDGWGLAKNIQYF.

This clonotype has ten or more counts. This chain joins TRBV7-2 and TRBJ1-6; a possible D gene is TRBD1 (5 bases). Trimming took off 5 bases at V and 0 bases at J, with 14 bases between the two ends. CDR1 is SGHTA and CDR2 is FQGNSA in the germline V gene. There are 17 residues in the CDR3. CDR3 sequence (DNA): TGTGCCAGCAGCCACAGGAGAAACCGCTCCTATAATTCACCCCTCCACTTT. Protein product: CASSHRRNRSYNSPLHF.

This clonotype has a count of ten or more. This chain links TRBV6-5 with TRBJ2-5; possibly TRBD1 for D (8 bases). From germline, CDR1 is MNHEY and CDR2 SVGAGI. The CDR3 length is 15 residues. V lost 4 bases and J 5 bases, leaving 17 bases between the germline ends. DNA for the CDR3: TGTGCCAGCAGTTTCCTCACAGGGGGGGACGAGACCCAGTACTTC. This codes for CASSFLTGGDETQYF.

The chain employs TRBV15 and TRBJ2-7; D is uncertain. The CDR3 length is 13 residues. The ends were cut back, 0 bases at V and 5 bases at J, with 8 bases in the middle. Germline V gene data show CDR1 as LNHNV and CDR2 as YYDKDF (reference sequence). CDR3 bases: TGTGCCACCAGCAGAGATAGGGCAGACGAGCAGTACTTC. Protein sequence: CATSRDRADEQYF.

In its sample, this clonotype was seen a few times. V usage is TRBV2 and J usage is TRBJ2-4; D perhaps matches TRBD2 (6 bases). The CDR3 loop spans 16 amino acids. The V and J ends lost 6 bases and 0 bases respectively, with 15 bases between them. The germline CDR1 and CDR2 sequences are SNHLY and FYNNEI. This CDR3 is CASRAGSNLAKNIQYF. In DNA form, the CDR3 reads TGTGCCAGCAGGGCCGGGAGCAACCTAGCCAAAAACATTCAGTACTTC.

In its sample, this clonotype was seen many times. This rearrangement joins TRBV28 to TRBJ1-2; the D is unclear. The ends were cut back, 6 bases at V and 4 bases at J, with 18 bases in the middle. This CDR3 spans 15 amino acids. Germline V gives CDR1 MDHEN, CDR2 SYDVKM. The CDR3 loop is CASRPSIGGSYGYTF. CDR3 sequence (DNA): TGTGCCAGCAGACCTTCGATAGGAGGCAGCTATGGCTACACCTTC.

Turning to this clonotype: This may come from a read error, since a much larger clone is one base off. The V gene is TRBV5-3, the J gene TRBJ1-4; D gene ambiguous. TRBV5-3 is noted as an ORF with a role that remains uncertain. The CDR3 consists of 13 residues. The CDR3 nucleotides read TGTTCCAGCAGCTTGGAGGTCGATGAAAAACTGTTTTTT. It translates to CSSSLEVDEKLFF.

The J gene is TRBJ2-7, the V gene TRBV6-5; D ambiguous. CDR3 length: 14 residues. V was pared by 2 bases and J by 2 bases, with 10 bases between. Germline lookup yields CDR1 MNHEY and CDR2 SVGAGI. CDR3 coding DNA: TGTGCCAGCAGTTACCGAGGCAGCCCCTACGAGCAGTACTTC. This encodes CASSYRGSPYEQYF.

About this clonotype itself: Being one base from a much bigger clone, this may be a read error. This chain connects TRBV27 to TRBJ2-5; a weak D match, TRBD1 (5 bases). The CDR3 length is 14 residues. Per the germline V gene, CDR1 is MNHEY and CDR2 is SMNVEV (reference sequence). CDR3 amino acids: CAGSSGLGKESQYF. In DNA, the CDR3 is TGTGCCGGCAGTTCAGGGCTTGGTAAAGAGTCCCAGTACTTC.

With regard to this clonotype: Sequence at one end of the junction differs from germline and may be a read error. This sequence joins TRBV9 and TRBJ1-1; possible D gene TRBD1, 5 bases. Germline CDR1 reads SGDLS; CDR2 reads YYNGEE. This CDR3 has 15 residues. The CDR3 DNA follows: TGTGCCAGCAGCCCTAGTCTGGGGCTGAAAACTGAAGCTTTCTTT. Amino acids: CASSPSLGLKTEAFF. Full variable domain (missing parts from reference TRBV9 and TRBJ1-1): DSGVTQTPKHLITATGQRVTLRCSPRSGDLSVYWYQQSLDQGLQFLIQYYNGEERAKGNILERFSAQQFPDLHSELNLSSLELGDSALYFCASSPSLGLKTEAFFGQGTRLTVV.

This clonotype occurred many times. V gene TRBV14 combines with J gene TRBJ1-4; D call uncertain. Germline-derived CDR1 and CDR2 are SGHDN and FVKESK. The CDR3 runs to 18 residues. V lost 0 bases and J lost 1, with 15 bases in between. This CDR3 is CASSQDLFHPGTNEKLFF. CDR3 coding DNA: TGTGCCAGCAGCCAAGATCTTTTCCACCCCGGAACTAATGAAAAACTGTTTTTT.

This clonotype was seen many times. The genes are TRBV25-1 and TRBJ1-1; D is perhaps TRBD1 (5 bases). Germline CDR1 MGHDK, CDR2 SYGVNS. The CDR3 consists of 14 residues. Deletions cut 7 bases from V and 3 bases from J, with 15 bases between. The CDR3 reads CASISGYFDTEAFF. The CDR3 DNA reads as TGTGCCAGCATTTCAGGGTATTTTGACACTGAAGCTTTCTTT.

This clonotype has a count of ten or more. The chain joins TRBV6-1 to TRBJ2-3, with 12 bases fitting TRBD2. The CDR3 is 17 amino acids. V gave up 8 bases and J gave up 0 bases; unmatched junction bases: 9. Looked up from germline, CDR1 is MNHNS and CDR2 is SASEGT. The CDR3: CASLKGTSGFSTDTQYF. The CDR3 nucleotides read TGTGCCAGCTTAAAGGGGACTAGCGGGTTTAGCACAGATACGCAGTATTTT.

This clonotype came up many times. The rearrangement joins TRBV29-1 to TRBJ2-3; 7 bases are a match to TRBD1. The germline gives CDR1 SQVTM, CDR2 ANQGSEA. Trimming cost V 4 bases and J 3 bases; bases outside gene matches: 4. The CDR3 is 13 amino acids. DNA for the CDR3: TGCAGCGTTGTTGGCAGGGGGACAGATACGCAGTATTTT. Translating it yields CSVVGRGTDTQYF.

The chain recombines TRBV6-5 with TRBJ2-7; possible D gene TRBD2, 7 bases. From germline, CDR1 is MNHEY and CDR2 SVGAGI. V was clipped by 0 bases and J by 5 bases, with 14 bases between them. The CDR3 contains 15 residues. CDR3 loop: CASSYSRGGVNEQYF. For the CDR3, the DNA is TGTGCCAGCAGTTACTCGAGGGGGGGCGTCAACGAGCAGTACTTC.

The J gene is TRBJ1-2, the V gene TRBV3-1; D not certain. The germline V gene has CDR1 LGHDT and CDR2 YNNKEL (reference sequence). V was shortened by 4 bases and J by 0 bases, with 12 bases between the two germline ends. This CDR3 is built from 15 residues. The CDR3 region has the DNA TGTGCCAGCAGCCCAGATTCCTTTGCTAACTATGGCTACACCTTC. This codes for CASSPDSFANYGYTF.

As for this clonotype: A clone one base away is much larger, so this may be a read error. The rearrangement joins TRBV9 to TRBJ2-7; weak D call: TRBD2 (5 bases). The CDR3 is 14 amino acids. CDR1 SGDLS and CDR2 YYNGEE come from the germline V gene. This CDR3 reads CAGSPGPGIYEQYF. In DNA, the CDR3 is TGTGCCGGCAGCCCCGGTCCGGGGATCTACGAGCAGTACTTC.

This clonotype was seen only a few times. The CDR3 reads CASRIQGAGTEAFF. Here the CDR3 DNA reads TGTGCCAGCAGAATACAGGGGGCAGGGACTGAAGCTTTCTTT. This chain uses TRBV28 with TRBJ1-1; 9 bases are a match to TRBD1. The CDR3 is 14 residues long. Germline CDR1 reads MDHEN; CDR2 reads SYDVKM. Trimming cost V 6 bases and J 5 bases; bases outside gene matches: 7.

The rearrangement joins TRBV7-9 to TRBJ2-5; weak D call: TRBD1 (5 bases). The V end lost 5 bases, the J end lost 5 bases, and 18 bases lay between the germline ends. This CDR3 region has 15 residues. Germline CDR1 reads SEHNR; CDR2 reads FQNEAQ (reference sequence). The CDR3 region has the DNA TGTGCCAGCAGCCAGACAACAGGCCTCCGGGAGACCCAGTACTTC. It translates to CASSQTTGLRETQYF.

About this clonotype: The conserved phenylalanine or tryptophan normally closing the CDR3 is absent here, so this likely arose from a read error. The chain combines TRBV20-1 with TRBJ2-3; tentative D call: TRBD1 (6 bases). Germline V lookup: CDR1 DFQATT, CDR2 SNEGSKA (reference sequence). Trimming shortened V by 4 bases and J by 0 bases, and 17 bases separated the two germline ends. This CDR3 spans 16 amino acids. The CDR3 DNA reads TGCAGTGCTAACGATTTGGACAGTGCAAGCACAGATACGCAGTATTCT. This encodes CSANDLDSASTDTQYS.

There are many counts of this clonotype. V gene TRBV6-5 combines with J gene TRBJ2-7; a possible D gene is TRBD1 (6 bases). The CDR3 runs to 14 residues. The V and J ends lost 2 bases and 4 bases respectively, with 12 bases between them. Germline V gives CDR1 MNHEY, CDR2 SVGAGI. CDR3 in DNA: TGTGCCAGCAGTTACGGCAGGGGTGGGTACGAGCAGTACTTC. The encoded protein is CASSYGRGGYEQYF.

This clonotype occurred many times. V gene TRBV30 combines with J gene TRBJ1-5; a possible D gene is TRBD1 (5 bases). V was trimmed by 1 base and J by 3 bases, leaving 7 bases between them. CDR1 is GTSNPN and CDR2 is SVGIG in the germline V gene (reference sequence). The CDR3 consists of 13 residues. As DNA, the CDR3 is TGTGCCTGGAGTGCCGGGGCCAATCAGCCCCAGCATTTT. Amino acid sequence: CAWSAGANQPQHF.

Worth noting for this clonotype: Possible read error: a much larger clone is one base away. The CDR3 ends on some other residue instead of the conserved phenylalanine or tryptophan, so this is likely a read error. V usage is TRBV4-3 and J usage is TRBJ2-7; possibly TRBD1 or TRBD2 for D (5 bases each). The CDR3 runs to 15 residues. Trimming pared 0 bases from V and 4 bases from J, leaving 13 bases between. The germline CDR1 and CDR2 sequences are LGHNA and YSLEER. Here the CDR3 DNA reads TGCGCCAGCAGCCAAGATCGGGGCCCTGGTTACGAGCAGTACCTC. This sequence encodes CASSQDRGPGYEQYL.

In the case of this clonotype: The final CDR3 position lacks the conserved phenylalanine or tryptophan, pointing to a likely read error. The chain couples TRBV6-2 or TRBV6-3 to TRBJ1-2; D call uncertain. The CDR3 extends over 13 amino acids. V was cut by 0 bases and J by 1 base, with 3 bases left in between. The V gene's germline CDR1 is MNHEY and CDR2 SVGEGT. CDR3 in DNA: TGTGCCAGCAGTTACTCTTATAACTATGGCTACACCCTC. Residues: CASSYSYNYGYTL.

This clonotype came up a few times. The chain uses TRBV6-2 or TRBV6-3 and TRBJ1-6, with D unclear. Trimming took 4 bases from V and 10 from J, leaving 8 bases between them. CDR3 length: 12 residues. Germline CDR1 and CDR2: MNHEY and SVGEGT. The CDR3 is CASSSYYSPLHF. Here the CDR3 DNA reads TGTGCCAGCAGTTCCTACTACTCACCCCTCCACTTT.

Concerning this clonotype itself: Just one base apart from a much larger clone, this may be a read error. CDR3 sequence: CASSLFPCGDANIQYF. The CDR3 bases are TGTGCCAGCAGCTTGTTCCCCTGCGGAGATGCTAACATTCAGTACTTC. The J gene is TRBJ2-4, the V gene TRBV5-4; no definite D call. With 1 base removed from V and 7 bases from J, the gap between germline ends came to 18 bases. Germline CDR1 and CDR2: SGHNT and YYREEE (reference sequence). The CDR3 extends over 16 amino acids.

This clonotype was detected many times. The J gene is TRBJ1-5, the V gene TRBV12-3 or TRBV12-4, with D hard to call. The CDR3 has 16 residues. V was cut by 6 bases and J by 2 bases, with 17 bases left in between. The CDR3 sequence: CASRNDRLSGNQPQHF. The CDR3 DNA is TGTGCCAGCAGGAACGATAGATTGTCTGGCAATCAGCCCCAGCATTTT.